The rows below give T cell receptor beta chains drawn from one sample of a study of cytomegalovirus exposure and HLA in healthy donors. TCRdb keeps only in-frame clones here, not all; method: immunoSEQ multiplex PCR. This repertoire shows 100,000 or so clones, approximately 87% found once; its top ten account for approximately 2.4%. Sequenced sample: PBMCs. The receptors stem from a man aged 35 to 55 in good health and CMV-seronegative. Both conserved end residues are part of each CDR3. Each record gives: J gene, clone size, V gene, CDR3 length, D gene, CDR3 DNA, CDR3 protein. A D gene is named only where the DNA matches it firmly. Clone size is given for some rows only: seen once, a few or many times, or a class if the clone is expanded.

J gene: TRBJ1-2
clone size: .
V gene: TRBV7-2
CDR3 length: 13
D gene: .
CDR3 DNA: TGTGCCAGCAGCTTTGGCACTAACTATGGCTACACCTTC
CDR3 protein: CASSFGTNYGYTF

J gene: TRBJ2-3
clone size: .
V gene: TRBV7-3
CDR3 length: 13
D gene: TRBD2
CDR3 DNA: TGTGCCAGCAGACGGGGGGGCACAGATACGCAGTATTTT
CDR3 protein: CASRRGGTDTQYF

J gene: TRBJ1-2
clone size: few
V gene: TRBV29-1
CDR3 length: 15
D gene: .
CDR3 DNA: TGCAGCGTTGAAGATCCGTTTGAGGTCCTATATGGCTACACCTTC
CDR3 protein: CSVEDPFEVLYGYTF

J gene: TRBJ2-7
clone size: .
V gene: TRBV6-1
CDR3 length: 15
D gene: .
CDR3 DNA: TGTGCCAGCAGTGACGGGGGACCGTTCCGTTACGAGCAGTACTTC
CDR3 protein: CASSDGGPFRYEQYF

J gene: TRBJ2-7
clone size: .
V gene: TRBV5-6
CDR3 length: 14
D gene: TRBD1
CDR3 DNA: TGTGCCAGCAGCTTGGGGGACAGGGTGGAGGAGCAGTACTTC
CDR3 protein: CASSLGDRVEEQYF

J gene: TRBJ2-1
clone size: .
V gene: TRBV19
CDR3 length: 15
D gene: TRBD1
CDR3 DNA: TGTGCCAGTAGTATAGCCGGGACAGAATACAATGAGCAGTTCTTC
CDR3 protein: CASSIAGTEYNEQFF

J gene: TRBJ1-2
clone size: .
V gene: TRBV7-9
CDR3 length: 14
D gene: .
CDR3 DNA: TGCGCCAGCAGCCCAGACGCGAGCGTATATGGCTACACCTTC
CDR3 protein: CASSPDASVYGYTF

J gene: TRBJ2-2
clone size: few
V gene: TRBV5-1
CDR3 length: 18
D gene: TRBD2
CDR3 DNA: TGCGCCAGCAGCTTGTTGGGCTGGCGCGGGGGGGCAGCCGGGGAGCTGTTTTTT
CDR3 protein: CASSLLGWRGGAAGELFF

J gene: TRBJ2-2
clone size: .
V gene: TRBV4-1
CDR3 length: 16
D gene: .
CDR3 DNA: TGCGCCAGCAGCCATGCCCGGGGAGGGAACACCGGGGAGCTGTTTTTT
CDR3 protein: CASSHARGGNTGELFF

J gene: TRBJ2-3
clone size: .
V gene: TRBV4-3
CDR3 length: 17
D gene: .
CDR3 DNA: TGCGCCAGCAGCCAGGTCGTAGGGAGAAGGGGCACAGATACGCAGTATTTT
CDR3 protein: CASSQVVGRRGTDTQYF

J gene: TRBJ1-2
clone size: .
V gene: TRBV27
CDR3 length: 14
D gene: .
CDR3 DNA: TGTGCCAGCAGTCCATTCAAATCACAGGAGGGCTACACCTTC
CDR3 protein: CASSPFKSQEGYTF

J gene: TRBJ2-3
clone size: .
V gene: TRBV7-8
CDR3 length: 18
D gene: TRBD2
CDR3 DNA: TGTGCCAGCAGCTTTTGGACTAGCGGGGGGGCCGGCACAGATACGCAGTATTTT
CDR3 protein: CASSFWTSGGAGTDTQYF

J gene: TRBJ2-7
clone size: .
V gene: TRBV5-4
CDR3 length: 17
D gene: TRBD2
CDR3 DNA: TGTGCCAGCAGCCAGGACGCACTAGCGGGTCCCTCCTACGAGCAGTGCTTC
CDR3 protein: CASSQDALAGPSYEQCF

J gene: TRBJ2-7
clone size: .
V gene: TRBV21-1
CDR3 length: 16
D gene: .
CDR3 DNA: TGTGCCAGCAGCCCCCGGGCAGGGACAGCTCTACGAGTGGAGTACTTC
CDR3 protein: CASSPRAGTALRVEYF

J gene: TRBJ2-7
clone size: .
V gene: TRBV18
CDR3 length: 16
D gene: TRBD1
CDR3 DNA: TGTGCCAGCTCACCATCTCAATGGACAGGGGCCTACGAGCAGTACTTC
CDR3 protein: CASSPSQWTGAYEQYF

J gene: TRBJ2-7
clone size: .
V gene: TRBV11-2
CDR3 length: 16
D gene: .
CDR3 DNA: TGTGCCAGCAGCTCCGTTAGGGGGGGCGCGTCCTACGAGCAGTACTTC
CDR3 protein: CASSSVRGGASYEQYF

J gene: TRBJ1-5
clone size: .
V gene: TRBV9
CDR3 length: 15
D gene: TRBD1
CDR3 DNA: TGTGCCAGCAGCTATACAGGGGACGGGATCCTGCCCCAGCATTTT
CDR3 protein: CASSYTGDGILPQHF

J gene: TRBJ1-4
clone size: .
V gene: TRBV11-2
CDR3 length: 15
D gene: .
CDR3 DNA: TGTGCCAGCAGCTTTTCTGGGGGGGAAAATGAAAAACTGTTTTTT
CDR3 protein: CASSFSGGENEKLFF

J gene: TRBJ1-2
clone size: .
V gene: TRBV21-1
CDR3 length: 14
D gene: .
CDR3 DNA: TGTGCCAGCAGCAAAGCCCACGGGAACGGTGGCTACACCTTC
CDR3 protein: CASSKAHGNGGYTF

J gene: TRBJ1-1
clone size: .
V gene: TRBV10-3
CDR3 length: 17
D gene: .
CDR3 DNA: TGTGCCATCAGTGGGTGGGGGGGGGAGAGTATGAGCACTGAAGCTTTCTTT
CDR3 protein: CAISGWGGESMSTEAFF

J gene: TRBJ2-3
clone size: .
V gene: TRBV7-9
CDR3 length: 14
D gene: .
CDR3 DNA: TGTGCCAGCAGCTTAGCCGGTAGCACAGATACGCAGTATTTT
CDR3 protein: CASSLAGSTDTQYF

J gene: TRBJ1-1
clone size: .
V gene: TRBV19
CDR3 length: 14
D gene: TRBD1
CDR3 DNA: TGTGCCAGTAGTGCTAGGGACAGGGCTTCTGAAGCTTTCTTT
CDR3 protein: CASSARDRASEAFF